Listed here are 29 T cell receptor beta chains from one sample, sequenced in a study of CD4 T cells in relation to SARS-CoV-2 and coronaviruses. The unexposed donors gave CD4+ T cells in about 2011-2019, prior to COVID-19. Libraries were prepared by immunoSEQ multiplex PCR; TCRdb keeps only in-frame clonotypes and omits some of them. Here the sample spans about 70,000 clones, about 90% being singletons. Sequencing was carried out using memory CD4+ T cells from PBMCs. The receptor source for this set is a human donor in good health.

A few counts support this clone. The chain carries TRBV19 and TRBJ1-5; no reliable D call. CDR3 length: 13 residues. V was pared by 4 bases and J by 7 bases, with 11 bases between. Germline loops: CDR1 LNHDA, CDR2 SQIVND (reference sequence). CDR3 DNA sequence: TGTGCCAGTAGTACGGAAAGATTCCAGCCCCAGCATTTT. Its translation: CASSTERFQPQHF.

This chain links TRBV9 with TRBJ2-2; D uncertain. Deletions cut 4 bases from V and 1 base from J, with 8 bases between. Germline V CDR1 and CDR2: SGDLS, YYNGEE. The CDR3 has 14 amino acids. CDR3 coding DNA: TGTGCCAGCAGCACCCTAGGGAACACCGGGGAGCTGTTTTTT. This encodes CASSTLGNTGELFF. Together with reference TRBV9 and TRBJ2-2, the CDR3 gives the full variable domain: DSGVTQTPKHLITATGQRVTLRCSPRSGDLSVYWYQQSLDQGLQFLIQYYNGEERAKGNILERFSAQQFPDLHSELNLSSLELGDSALYFCASSTLGNTGELFFGEGSRLTVL.

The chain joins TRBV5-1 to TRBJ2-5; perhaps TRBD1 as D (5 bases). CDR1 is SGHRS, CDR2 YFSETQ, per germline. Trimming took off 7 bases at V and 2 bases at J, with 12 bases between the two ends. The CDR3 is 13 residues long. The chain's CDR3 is CASGQGNQETQYF. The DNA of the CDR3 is TGCGCCAGCGGGCAGGGAAATCAAGAGACCCAGTACTTC.

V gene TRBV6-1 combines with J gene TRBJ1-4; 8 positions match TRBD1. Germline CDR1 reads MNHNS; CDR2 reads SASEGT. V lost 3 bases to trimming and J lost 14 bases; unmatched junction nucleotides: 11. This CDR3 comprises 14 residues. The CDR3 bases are TGTGCCAGCAGTGAGGACAGGGTACTTATGTGGCTGTTTTTT. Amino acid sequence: CASSEDRVLMWLFF.

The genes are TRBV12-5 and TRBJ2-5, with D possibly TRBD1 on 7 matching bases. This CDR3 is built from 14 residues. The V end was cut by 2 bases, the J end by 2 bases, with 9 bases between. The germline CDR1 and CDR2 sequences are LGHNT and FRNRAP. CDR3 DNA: TGTGCTAGTGGTTTGTCAGGGGGGCAAGAGACCCAGTACTTC. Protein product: CASGLSGGQETQYF.

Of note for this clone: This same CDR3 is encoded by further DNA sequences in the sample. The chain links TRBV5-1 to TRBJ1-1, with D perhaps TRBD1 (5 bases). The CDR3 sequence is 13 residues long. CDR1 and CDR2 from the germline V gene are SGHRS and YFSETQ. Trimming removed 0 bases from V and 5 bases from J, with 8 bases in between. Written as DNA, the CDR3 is TGCGCCAGCAGCTTGGAGGGGAATACTGAAGCTTTCTTT. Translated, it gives CASSLEGNTEAFF. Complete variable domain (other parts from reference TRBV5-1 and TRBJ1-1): KAGVTQTPRYLIKTRGQQVTLSCSPISGHRSVSWYQQTPGQGLQFLFEYFSETQRNKGNFPGRFSGRQFSNSRSEMNVSTLELGDSALYLCASSLEGNTEAFFGQGTRLTVV.

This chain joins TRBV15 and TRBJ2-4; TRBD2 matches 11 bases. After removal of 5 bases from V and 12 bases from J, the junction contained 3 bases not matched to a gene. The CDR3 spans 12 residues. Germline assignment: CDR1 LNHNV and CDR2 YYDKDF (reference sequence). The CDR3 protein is CATSALAGAQYF. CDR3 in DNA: TGTGCCACCAGCGCACTAGCGGGAGCTCAGTACTTC.

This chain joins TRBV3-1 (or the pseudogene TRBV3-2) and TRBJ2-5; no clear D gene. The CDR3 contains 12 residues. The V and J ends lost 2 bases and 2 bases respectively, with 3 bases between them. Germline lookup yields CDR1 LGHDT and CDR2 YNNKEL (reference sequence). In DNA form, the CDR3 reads TGTGCCAGCAGCCAATTGCAAGAGACCCAGTACTTC. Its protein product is CASSQLQETQYF.

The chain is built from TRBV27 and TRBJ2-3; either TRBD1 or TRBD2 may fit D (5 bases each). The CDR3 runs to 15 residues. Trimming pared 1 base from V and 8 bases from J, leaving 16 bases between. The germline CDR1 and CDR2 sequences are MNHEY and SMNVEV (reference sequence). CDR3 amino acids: CASSLLGTLSGTQYF. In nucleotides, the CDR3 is TGTGCCAGCAGTTTATTAGGGACCCTCTCTGGTACGCAGTATTTT.

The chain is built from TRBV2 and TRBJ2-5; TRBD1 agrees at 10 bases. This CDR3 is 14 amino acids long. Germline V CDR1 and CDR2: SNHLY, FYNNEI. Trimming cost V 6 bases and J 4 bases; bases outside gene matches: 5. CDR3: CASRPTGGLETQYF. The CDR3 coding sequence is TGTGCCAGCAGGCCGACAGGGGGCTTAGAGACCCAGTACTTC. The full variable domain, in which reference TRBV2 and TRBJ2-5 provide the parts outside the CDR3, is EPEVTQTPSHQVTQMGQEVILRCVPISNHLYFYWYRQILGQKVEFLVSFYNNEISEKSEIFDDQFSVERPDGSNFTLKIRSTKLEDSAMYFCASRPTGGLETQYFGPGTRLLVL.

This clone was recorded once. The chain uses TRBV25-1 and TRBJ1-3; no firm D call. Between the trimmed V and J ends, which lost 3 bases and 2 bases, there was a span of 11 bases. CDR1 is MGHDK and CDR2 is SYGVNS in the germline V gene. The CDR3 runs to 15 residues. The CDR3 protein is CASSDFGFTGNTIYF. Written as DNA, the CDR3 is TGTGCCAGCAGTGATTTTGGGTTTACTGGAAACACCATATATTTT.

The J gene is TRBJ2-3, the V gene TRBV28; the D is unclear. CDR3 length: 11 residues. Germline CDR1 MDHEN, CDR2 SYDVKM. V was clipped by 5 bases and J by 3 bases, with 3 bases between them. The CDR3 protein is CASSTTDTQYF. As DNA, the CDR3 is TGTGCCAGCAGTACTACAGATACGCAGTATTTT.

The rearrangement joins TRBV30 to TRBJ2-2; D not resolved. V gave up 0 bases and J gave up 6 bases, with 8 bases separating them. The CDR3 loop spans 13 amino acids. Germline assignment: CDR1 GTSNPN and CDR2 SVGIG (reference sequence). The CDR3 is CAWSVLIPGELFF. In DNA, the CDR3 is TGTGCCTGGAGTGTCTTAATTCCCGGGGAGCTGTTTTTT.

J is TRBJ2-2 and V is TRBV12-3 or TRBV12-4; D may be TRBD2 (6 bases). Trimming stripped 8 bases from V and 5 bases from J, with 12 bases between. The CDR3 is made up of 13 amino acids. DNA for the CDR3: TGTGCCAGCGGGACGCGGGGTACCGGGGAGCTGTTTTTT. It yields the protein CASGTRGTGELFF.

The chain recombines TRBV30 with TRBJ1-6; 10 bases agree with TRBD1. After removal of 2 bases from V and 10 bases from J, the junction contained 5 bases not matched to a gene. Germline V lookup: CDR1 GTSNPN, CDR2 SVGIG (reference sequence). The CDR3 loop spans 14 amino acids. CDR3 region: CAWSLTGGESPLHF. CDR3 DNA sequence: TGTGCCTGGAGTTTGACAGGGGGCGAGTCACCCCTCCACTTT.

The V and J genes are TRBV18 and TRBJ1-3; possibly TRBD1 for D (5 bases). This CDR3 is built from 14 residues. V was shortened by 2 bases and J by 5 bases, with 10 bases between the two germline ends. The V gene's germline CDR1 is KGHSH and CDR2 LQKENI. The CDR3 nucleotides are TGTGCCAGCTCACCAATGGACACGAGAAACACCATATATTTT. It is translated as CASSPMDTRNTIYF. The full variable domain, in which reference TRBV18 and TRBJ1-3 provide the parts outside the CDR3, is NAGVMQNPRHLVRRRGQEARLRCSPMKGHSHVYWYRQLPEEGLKFMVYLQKENIIDESGMPKERFSAEFPKEGPSILRIQQVVRGDSAAYFCASSPMDTRNTIYFGEGSWLTVV.

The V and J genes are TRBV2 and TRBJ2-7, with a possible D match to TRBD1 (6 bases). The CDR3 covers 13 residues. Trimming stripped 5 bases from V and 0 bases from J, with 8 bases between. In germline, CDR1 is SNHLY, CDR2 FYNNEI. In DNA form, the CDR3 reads TGTGCCAGCAGTACAGGGAGCTCCTACGAGCAGTACTTC. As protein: CASSTGSSYEQYF.

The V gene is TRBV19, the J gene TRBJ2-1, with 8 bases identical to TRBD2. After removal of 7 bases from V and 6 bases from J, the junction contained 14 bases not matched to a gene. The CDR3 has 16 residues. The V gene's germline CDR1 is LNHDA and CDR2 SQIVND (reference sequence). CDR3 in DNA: TGTGCCAGTACTTCTTTATCCCTAGCGGGTACCAATGAGCAGTTCTTC. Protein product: CASTSLSLAGTNEQFF.

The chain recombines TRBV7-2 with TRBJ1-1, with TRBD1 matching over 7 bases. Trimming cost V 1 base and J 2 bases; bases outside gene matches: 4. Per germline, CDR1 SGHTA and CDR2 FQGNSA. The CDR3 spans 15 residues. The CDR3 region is CASSLEGGRNTEAFF. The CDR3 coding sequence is TGTGCCAGCAGCTTAGAAGGGGGCCGAAACACTGAAGCTTTCTTT.

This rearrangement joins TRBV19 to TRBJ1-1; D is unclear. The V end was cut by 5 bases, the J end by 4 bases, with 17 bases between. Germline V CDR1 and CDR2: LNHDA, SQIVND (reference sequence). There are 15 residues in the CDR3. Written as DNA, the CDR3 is TGTGCCAGTAGTCCTCGGGGAGGGTTAAGCACTGAAGCTTTCTTT. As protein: CASSPRGGLSTEAFF.

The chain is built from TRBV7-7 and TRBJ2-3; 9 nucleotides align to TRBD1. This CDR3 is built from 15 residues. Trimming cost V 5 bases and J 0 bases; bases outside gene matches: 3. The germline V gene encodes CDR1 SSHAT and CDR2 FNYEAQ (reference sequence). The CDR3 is CASSPGTGSTDTQYF. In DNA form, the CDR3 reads TGTGCCAGCAGCCCCGGGACAGGGAGCACAGATACGCAGTATTTT.

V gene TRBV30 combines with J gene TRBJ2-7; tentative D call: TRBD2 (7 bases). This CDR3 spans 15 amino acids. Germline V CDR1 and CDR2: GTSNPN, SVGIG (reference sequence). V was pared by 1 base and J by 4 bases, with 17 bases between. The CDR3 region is CAWSAGGYSGYEQYF. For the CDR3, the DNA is TGTGCCTGGAGTGCGGGGGGCTACTCGGGGTACGAGCAGTACTTC. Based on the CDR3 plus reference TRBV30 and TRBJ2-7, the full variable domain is SQTIHQWPATLVQPVGSPLSLECTVEGTSNPNLYWYRQAAGRGLQLLFYSVGIGQISSEVPQNLSASRPQDRQFILSSKKLLLSDSGFYLCAWSAGGYSGYEQYFGPGTRLTVT.

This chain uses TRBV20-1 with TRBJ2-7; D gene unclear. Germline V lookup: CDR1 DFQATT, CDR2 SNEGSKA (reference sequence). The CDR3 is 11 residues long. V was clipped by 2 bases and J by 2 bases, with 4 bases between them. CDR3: CSARLAYEQYF. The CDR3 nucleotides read TGCAGTGCTAGACTAGCCTACGAGCAGTACTTC.

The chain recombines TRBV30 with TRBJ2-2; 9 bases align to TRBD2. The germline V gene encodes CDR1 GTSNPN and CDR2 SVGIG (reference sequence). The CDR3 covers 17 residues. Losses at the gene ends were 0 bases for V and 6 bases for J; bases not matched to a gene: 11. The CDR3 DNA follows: TGTGCCTGGAGTGTAGGCGCGCGGGGGGGATCCCCCGGGGAGCTGTTTTTT. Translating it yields CAWSVGARGGSPGELFF. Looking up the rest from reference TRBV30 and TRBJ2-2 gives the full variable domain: SQTIHQWPATLVQPVGSPLSLECTVEGTSNPNLYWYRQAAGRGLQLLFYSVGIGQISSEVPQNLSASRPQDRQFILSSKKLLLSDSGFYLCAWSVGARGGSPGELFFGEGSRLTVL.

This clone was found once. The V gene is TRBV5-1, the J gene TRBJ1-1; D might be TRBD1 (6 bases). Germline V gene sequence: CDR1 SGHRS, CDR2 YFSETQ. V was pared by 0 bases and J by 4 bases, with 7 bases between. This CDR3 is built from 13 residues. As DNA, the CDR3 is TGCGCCAGCAGCTTGGACAGGGTCACTGAAGCTTTCTTT. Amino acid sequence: CASSLDRVTEAFF.

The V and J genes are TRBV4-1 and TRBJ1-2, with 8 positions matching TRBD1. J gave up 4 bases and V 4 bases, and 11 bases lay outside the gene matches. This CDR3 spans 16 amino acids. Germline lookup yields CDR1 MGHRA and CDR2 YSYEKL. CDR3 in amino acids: CASSPGRGQGGYGYTF. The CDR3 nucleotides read TGCGCCAGCAGCCCGGGGCGCGGACAGGGCGGCTATGGCTACACCTTC.

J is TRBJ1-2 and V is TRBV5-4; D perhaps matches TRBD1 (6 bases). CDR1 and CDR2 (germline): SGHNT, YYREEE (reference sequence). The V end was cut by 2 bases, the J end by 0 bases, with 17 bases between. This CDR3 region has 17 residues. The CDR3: CASSFGGSRGANYGYTF. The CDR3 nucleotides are TGTGCCAGCAGCTTTGGGGGGTCTAGGGGGGCTAACTATGGCTACACCTTC.

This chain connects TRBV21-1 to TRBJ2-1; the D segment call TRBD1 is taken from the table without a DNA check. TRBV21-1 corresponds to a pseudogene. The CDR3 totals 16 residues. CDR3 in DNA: TGTGCCAGCAGCAAACGAGGGGACAAGACCTACAATGAGCAGTTCTTC. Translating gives CASSKRGDKTYNEQFF.

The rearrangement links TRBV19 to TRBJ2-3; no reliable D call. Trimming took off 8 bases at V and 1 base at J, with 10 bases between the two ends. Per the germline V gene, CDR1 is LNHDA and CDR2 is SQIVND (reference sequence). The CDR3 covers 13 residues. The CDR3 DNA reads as TGTGCCAGTGGAAGACGGGGCACAGATACGCAGTATTTT. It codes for CASGRRGTDTQYF.